Many counts were recorded for the clone carrying this T cell receptor beta chain. This specimen belongs to a study of T cells in Graves' hyperthyroidism and ophthalmopathy. The CDR3 regions of TCR beta were amplified from RNA transcripts. When the TCR CDR3 underwent first-round RT-PCR, the HTBI primer set was used. A single record per CDR3 protein comes from TCRdb applying MiXCR to the multiplex PCR reads. The table shows hundreds of thousands of distinct CDR3 sequences, with 35% occurring only once. CDR3 size: 15 residues. Germline V lookup: CDR1 SGHTA, CDR2 FQGNSA. Trimming removed 4 bases from V and 8 bases from J, with 17 bases in between.

The sequencing sample was made of blood. The chain joins TRBV7-2 to TRBJ1-4, with D unclear. This clonotype was sampled from a woman aged 40 to 49 with Graves' hyperthyroidism. The CDR3 here is CASSSPFGGGEKLFF. For the CDR3, the DNA is TGTGCCAGCAGCTCTCCTTTCGGCGGTGGCGAAAAACTGTTTTTT. Full variable domain (rest looked up from reference TRBV7-2 and TRBJ1-4): GAGVSQSPSNKVTEKGKDVELRCDPISGHTALYWYRQSLGQGLEFLIYFQGNSAPDKSGLPSDRFSAERTGGSVSTLTIQRTQQEDSAVYLCASSSPFGGGEKLFFGSGTQLSVL.